Included here is one T cell receptor (beta chain) sequence, with context. The antigen is undetermined. TCRdb reprocessed the RT-PCR reads with MiXCR, giving one entry per CDR3 protein. The sample shows approximately 250,000 distinct CDR3 sequences, 10% to 15% of them seen only once. V gave up 1 base and J gave up 10 bases, with 8 bases separating them. The CDR3 totals 13 residues. Looked up from germline, CDR1 is SGHVS and CDR2 is FNYEAQ. The data belong to a study of response to subunit inactivated influenza vaccine. Study results and limitations: That few new T cells are recruited by each seasonal influenza vaccination was the authors' suggestion.

The rearrangement links TRBV7-6 to TRBJ1-6, with D unresolved. The clonotype comes from a man between 45 and 60 years old who received an inactivated influenza vaccine. The sample was non-naive T cells sorted from PBMCs, taken roughly 15 days before vaccination. The DNA for the CDR3 is TGTGCCAGCAGCTTAGTCGACGAATCACCCCTCCACTTT. Its protein product is CASSLVDESPLHF.